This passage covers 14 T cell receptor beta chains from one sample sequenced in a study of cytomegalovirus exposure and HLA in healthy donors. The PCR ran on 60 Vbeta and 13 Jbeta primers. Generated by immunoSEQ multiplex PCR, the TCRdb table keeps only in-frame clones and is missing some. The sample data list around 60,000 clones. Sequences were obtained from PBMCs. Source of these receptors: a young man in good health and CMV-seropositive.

The CDR3 DNA is TGTGCCAGCAGCTCCCGGACAGGGAATTTATACAATGAGCAGTTCTTC. Translated: CASSSRTGNLYNEQFF. The chain couples TRBV7-9 to TRBJ2-1; 8 bases line up with TRBD1. There are 16 residues in the CDR3. Germline V CDR1 and CDR2: SEHNR, FQNEAQ (reference sequence). The junction had 9 bases not matched to a gene; V was cut back by 4 bases and J by 4 bases.

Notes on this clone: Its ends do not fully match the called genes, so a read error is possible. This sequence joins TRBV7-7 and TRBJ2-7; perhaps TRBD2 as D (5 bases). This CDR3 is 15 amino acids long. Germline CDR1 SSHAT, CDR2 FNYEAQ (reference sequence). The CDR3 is CASSLNLAMSYEQYF. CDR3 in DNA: TGTGCTAGCAGCTTAAATCTAGCCATGTCCTACGAGCAGTACTTC.

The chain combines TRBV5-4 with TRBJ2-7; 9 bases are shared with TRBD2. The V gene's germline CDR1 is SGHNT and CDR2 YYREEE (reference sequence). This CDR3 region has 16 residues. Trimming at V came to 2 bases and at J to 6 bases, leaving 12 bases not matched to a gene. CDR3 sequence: CASSFYWRGGGSEQYF. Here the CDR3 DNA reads TGTGCCAGCAGCTTTTATTGGCGGGGGGGCGGTAGCGAGCAGTACTTC.

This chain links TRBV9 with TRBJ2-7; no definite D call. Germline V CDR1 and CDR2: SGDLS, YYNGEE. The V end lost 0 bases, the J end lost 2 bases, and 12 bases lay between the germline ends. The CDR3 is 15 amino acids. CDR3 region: CASSVGGSITYEQYF. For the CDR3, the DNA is TGTGCCAGCAGCGTAGGTGGCAGTATAACCTACGAGCAGTACTTC.

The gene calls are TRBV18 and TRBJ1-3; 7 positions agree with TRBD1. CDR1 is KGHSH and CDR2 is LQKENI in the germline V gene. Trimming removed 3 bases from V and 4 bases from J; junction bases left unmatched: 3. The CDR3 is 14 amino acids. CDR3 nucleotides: TGTGCCAGCTCACCGACAGGGAAGGGAAACACCATATATTTT. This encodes CASSPTGKGNTIYF. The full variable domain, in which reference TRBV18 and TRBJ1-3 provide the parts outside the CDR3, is NAGVMQNPRHLVRRRGQEARLRCSPMKGHSHVYWYRQLPEEGLKFMVYLQKENIIDESGMPKERFSAEFPKEGPSILRIQQVVRGDSAAYFCASSPTGKGNTIYFGEGSWLTVV.

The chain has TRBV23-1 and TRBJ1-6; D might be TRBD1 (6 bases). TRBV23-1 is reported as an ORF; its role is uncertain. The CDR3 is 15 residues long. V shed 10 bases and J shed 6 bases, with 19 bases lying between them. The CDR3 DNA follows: TGCGCCAACCTACAGGGTCGCTTTTGTAATTCACCCCTCCACTTT. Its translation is CANLQGRFCNSPLHF.

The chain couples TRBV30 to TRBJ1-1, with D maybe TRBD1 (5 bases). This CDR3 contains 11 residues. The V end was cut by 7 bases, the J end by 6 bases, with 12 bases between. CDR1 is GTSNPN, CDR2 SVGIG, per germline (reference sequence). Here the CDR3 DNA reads TGTGCCTCACAGGCTTGGGCTGAAGCTTTCTTT. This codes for CASQAWAEAFF.

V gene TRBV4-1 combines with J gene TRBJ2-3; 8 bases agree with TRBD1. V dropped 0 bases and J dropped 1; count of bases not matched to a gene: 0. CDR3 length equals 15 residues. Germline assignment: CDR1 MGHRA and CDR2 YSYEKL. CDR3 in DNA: TGCGCCAGCAGCCAAGAGGACAGGGGCACAGATACGCAGTATTTT. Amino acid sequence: CASSQEDRGTDTQYF.

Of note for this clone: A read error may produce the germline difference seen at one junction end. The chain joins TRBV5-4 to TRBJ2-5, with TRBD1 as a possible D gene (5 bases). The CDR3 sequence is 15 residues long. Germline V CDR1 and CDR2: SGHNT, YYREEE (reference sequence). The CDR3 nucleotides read TGTGCCAGCAGCTTGGGGACATCGTACCAAGGGACCCAGTACTTC. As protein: CASSLGTSYQGTQYF. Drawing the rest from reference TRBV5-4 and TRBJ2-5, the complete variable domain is ETGVTQSPTHLIKTRGQQVTLRCSSQSGHNTVSWYQQALGQGPQFIFQYYREEENGRGNFPPRFSGLQFPNYSSELNVNALELDDSALYLCASSLGTSYQGTQYFGPGTRLLVL.

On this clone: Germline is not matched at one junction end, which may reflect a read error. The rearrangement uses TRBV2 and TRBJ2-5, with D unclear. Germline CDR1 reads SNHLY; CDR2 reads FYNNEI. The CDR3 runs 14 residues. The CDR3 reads CASTARSAEENQYF. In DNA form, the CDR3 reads TGTGCCAGCACCGCGCGGTCGGCCGAAGAGAACCAGTACTTC.

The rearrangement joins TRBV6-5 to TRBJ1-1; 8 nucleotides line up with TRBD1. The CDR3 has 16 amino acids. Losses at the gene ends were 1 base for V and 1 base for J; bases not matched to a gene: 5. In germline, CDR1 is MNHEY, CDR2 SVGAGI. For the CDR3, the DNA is TGTGCCAGCAGTTACTTGGTTGGACAGGGGAACACTGAAGCTTTCTTT. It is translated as CASSYLVGQGNTEAFF.

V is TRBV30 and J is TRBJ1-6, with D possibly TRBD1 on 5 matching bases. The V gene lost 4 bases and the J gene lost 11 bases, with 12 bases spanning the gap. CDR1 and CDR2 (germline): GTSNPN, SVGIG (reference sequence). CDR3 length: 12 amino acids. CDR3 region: CAWTGGVTPLHF. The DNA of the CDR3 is TGTGCCTGGACGGGGGGGGTGACACCCCTCCACTTT.

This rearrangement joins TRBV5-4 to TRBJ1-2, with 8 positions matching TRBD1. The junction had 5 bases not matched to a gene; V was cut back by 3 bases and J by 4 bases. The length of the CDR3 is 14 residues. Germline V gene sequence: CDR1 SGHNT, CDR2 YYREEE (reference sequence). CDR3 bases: TGTGCCAGCAGCTCATGGACAGGGCCCTATGGCTACACCTTC. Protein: CASSSWTGPYGYTF.

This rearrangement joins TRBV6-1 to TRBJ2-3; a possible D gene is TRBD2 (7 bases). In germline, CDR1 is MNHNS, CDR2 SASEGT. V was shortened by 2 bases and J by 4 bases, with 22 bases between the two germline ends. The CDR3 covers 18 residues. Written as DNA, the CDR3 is TGTGCCAGCAGTGAATTTGGTTGGGGGGGAGGGGGTGCAGATACGCAGTATTTT. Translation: CASSEFGWGGGGADTQYF.